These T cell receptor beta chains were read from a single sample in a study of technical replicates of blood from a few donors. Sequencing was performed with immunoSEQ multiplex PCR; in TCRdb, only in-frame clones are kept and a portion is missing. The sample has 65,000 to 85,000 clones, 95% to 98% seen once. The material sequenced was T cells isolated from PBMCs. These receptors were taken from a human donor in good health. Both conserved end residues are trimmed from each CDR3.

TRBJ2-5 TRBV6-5 ASSPFAGEETQY
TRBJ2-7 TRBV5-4 ASSRPGQGYEQY
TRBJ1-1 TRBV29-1 SVVQGPEAF
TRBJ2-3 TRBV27 ASSLLAGTTTSTDTQY
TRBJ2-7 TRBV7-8 ASSLKGFRNEQY
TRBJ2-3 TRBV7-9 ASSLTPSVGEY
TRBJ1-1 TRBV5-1 ASSIRGDTEAF
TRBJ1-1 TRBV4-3 ASSQDQGATEAF
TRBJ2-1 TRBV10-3 AISEGAGEYNEQF
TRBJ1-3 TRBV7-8 ASSFLGSGNTIY
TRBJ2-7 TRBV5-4 ASSLGAYEQY
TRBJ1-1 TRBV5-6 ASPRTGSPRGAF
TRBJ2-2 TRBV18 ASSPGTADTGELF
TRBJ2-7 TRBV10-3 AVTSGVTYEQY